A single sample is the source of the 7 T cell receptor beta chains below, sequenced in a study of T-cell reconstitution after alpha-beta-depleted transplantation in children. Preparation of the TCRbeta library used unique molecular identifiers. A single record per CDR3 protein comes from TCRdb applying MiXCR to the PCR reads. This table has about 540,000 distinct CDR3 sequences, around 16% appearing once. The source material was PBMCs from the stem cell graft donor, sampled from the stem cell graft. Receptors were obtained from a human donor who donated a stem cell graft to a child with acute lymphoblastic leukemia.

The chain combines TRBV4-2 with TRBJ2-1, with a tentative D call TRBD2 (5 bases). The ends were cut back, 3 bases at V and 8 bases at J, with 20 bases in the middle. The CDR3 covers 16 residues. Germline CDR1 LGHNA, CDR2 YNFKEQ. Here the CDR3 reads CASSQEGGGIPDEQFF. CDR3 DNA: TGTGCCAGCAGCCAGGAAGGAGGCGGAATCCCCGATGAGCAGTTCTTC.

This clonotype was seen a handful of times. The V and J genes are TRBV20-1 and TRBJ2-5; TRBD2 matches at 11 bases. Germline loops: CDR1 DFQATT, CDR2 SNEGSKA (reference sequence). This CDR3 has 14 residues. V was pared by 3 bases and J by 5 bases, with 5 bases of the junction left unmatched. Here the CDR3 reads CSARASGRLETQYF. As DNA, the CDR3 is TGCAGTGCTAGGGCTAGCGGGAGGTTGGAGACCCAGTACTTC.

The chain joins TRBV5-1 to TRBJ2-5, with unresolved D. Looked up from germline, CDR1 is SGHRS and CDR2 is YFSETQ. This CDR3 is built from 15 residues. The V gene lost 4 bases and the J gene lost 0 bases, with 13 bases spanning the gap. The CDR3 DNA sequence: TGCGCCAGCAGCCTGGAACGACCGTACCAAGAGACCCAGTACTTC. It codes for CASSLERPYQETQYF.

The chain has TRBV7-3 and TRBJ1-4, with 7 bases matching TRBD1. CDR3 size: 15 residues. The trim removed 5 bases at V and 4 bases at J, leaving 7 bases unmatched. Germline CDR1 SGHTA, CDR2 FQGTGA. The CDR3 DNA reads TGTGCCAGCAGCGCAACAGGGGATTATAATGAAAAACTGTTTTTT. It codes for CASSATGDYNEKLFF.

This chain links TRBV20-1 with TRBJ2-7; 10 bases agree with TRBD1. The CDR3 spans 14 residues. V lost 1 base, J lost 2 bases, and 2 bases stayed unmatched. CDR1 is DFQATT, CDR2 SNEGSKA, per germline (reference sequence). CDR3 bases: TGCAGTGCTAGAGGGACAGGGGGTCCCTACGAGCAGTACTTC. As protein: CSARGTGGPYEQYF.

The chain is built from TRBV10-3 and TRBJ2-1; 8 bases agree with TRBD2. Germline V CDR1 and CDR2: ENHRY, SYGVKD. CDR3 length: 17 amino acids. V trimming: 0 bases; J trimming: 4 bases; junction bases outside the gene matches: 8. The CDR3 region has the DNA TGTGCCATCAGTGAGTCGATCATGCGGGGGGAATACAATGAGCAGTTCTTC. It is translated as CAISESIMRGEYNEQFF.

This chain connects TRBV9 to TRBJ2-7, with 8 bases aligning to TRBD1. Germline CDR1 and CDR2: SGDLS and YYNGEE. The CDR3 is 15 amino acids. Trimming cost V 0 bases and J 5 bases; bases outside gene matches: 7. In DNA, the CDR3 is TGTGCCAGCAGCGTAGTCCCAGGGGGCGGAGACGAGCAGTACTTC. Translated: CASSVVPGGGDEQYF.